The 18 T cell receptor beta chains in this list originate from one sample, sequenced in a study of identical twins. TCRdb fed the 5' RACE reads into MiXCR, producing one record per CDR3 protein. This table has fewer than 900,000 distinct CDR3 sequences, about 20% appearing once. The sample also formed part of further work on T cells expressing NK-cell markers.

Sequenced sample: PBMCs. The receptors originated from a woman between 18 and 29 years old in good health.

This clonotype was picked up a small number of times. J is TRBJ2-7 and V is TRBV5-1, with 11 bases fitting TRBD2. V shed 4 bases, J shed 5 bases, and the junction held 11 bases outside the gene matches. The CDR3 loop spans 16 amino acids. Germline V gives CDR1 SGHRS, CDR2 YFSETQ. The CDR3 coding sequence is TGCGCCAGCAGCACTTACCTACTAGCGGGGGTAAACGAGCAGTACTTC. Protein sequence: CASSTYLLAGVNEQYF.

CDR3 DNA sequence: TGCAGTGCTAGAGATCGAGCCTATTCACCCCTCCACTTT. It translates to CSARDRAYSPLHF. This chain connects TRBV20-1 to TRBJ1-6; D unclear. This CDR3 comprises 13 residues. V was pared by 0 bases and J by 8 bases, with 8 bases between. CDR1 is DFQATT and CDR2 is SNEGSKA in the germline V gene (reference sequence).

This clonotype has only a few counts. The gene calls are TRBV4-2 and TRBJ2-5; D is possibly TRBD1 or TRBD2 (6 bases each). V was cut by 0 bases and J by 5 bases, with 16 bases left in between. The CDR3 runs 16 residues. CDR1 is LGHNA, CDR2 YNFKEQ, per germline. Here the CDR3 reads CASSQDRLGGRETQYF. The CDR3 DNA reads TGTGCCAGCAGCCAAGATCGCCTGGGGGGCCGCGAGACCCAGTACTTC.

This clonotype showed up just a few times. The chain is built from TRBV24-1 and TRBJ2-3, with unresolved D. CDR1 and CDR2 (germline): KGHDR, SFDVKD. CDR3 size: 12 residues. V shed 2 bases and J shed 9 bases, with 8 bases lying between them. CDR3 sequence: CATSDSVGTQYF. As DNA, the CDR3 is TGTGCCACCAGTGATTCAGTTGGGACGCAGTATTTT.

This chain links TRBV5-1 with TRBJ1-2; D is perhaps TRBD1 (5 bases). V lost 7 bases and J 8 bases, leaving 12 bases between the germline ends. Germline V lookup: CDR1 SGHRS, CDR2 YFSETQ. The CDR3 extends over 11 amino acids. The CDR3 DNA follows: TGCGCCAGCGGTCAGGGTCTGGGCTACACCTTC. This encodes CASGQGLGYTF.

The chain combines TRBV5-4 with TRBJ2-3; 8 bases are shared with TRBD2. This CDR3 is built from 15 residues. With 1 base clipped from V and 1 base from J, the junction kept 2 bases outside the gene matches. Per germline, CDR1 SGHNT and CDR2 YYREEE (reference sequence). In nucleotides, the CDR3 is TGTGCCAGCAGCTTGATGCGGGAGGGCACAGATACGCAGTATTTT. This translates into CASSLMREGTDTQYF.

The table lists this clonotype with a few counts. The chain links TRBV6-2 or TRBV6-3 to TRBJ2-2, with TRBD1 as a possible D gene (5 bases). The germline V gene has CDR1 MNHEY and CDR2 SVGEGT. V was cut by 7 bases and J by 7 bases, with 16 bases left in between. CDR3 length: 14 residues. CDR3 region: CASKQGIFFGELFF. The CDR3 nucleotides read TGTGCCAGCAAGCAGGGTATCTTTTTCGGGGAGCTGTTTTTT.

The chain links TRBV29-1 to TRBJ1-1; no reliable D call. The V gene lost 5 bases and the J gene lost 1 base, with 14 bases spanning the gap. This CDR3 has 14 residues. CDR1 and CDR2 (germline): SQVTM, ANQGSEA. In DNA, the CDR3 is TGCAGCGTTCGAACCGGCAGCCCGAACACTGAAGCTTTCTTT. It yields the protein CSVRTGSPNTEAFF.

There are a few counts of this clonotype. The gene calls are TRBV21-1 and TRBJ2-4. TRBV21-1 is described as a pseudogene. CDR3 length: 16 residues. The CDR3 DNA follows: TGTGCCAGCAGCAAAGATGGGTCGTCAGCCAAAAACATTCAGTACTTC. Residues: CASSKDGSSAKNIQYF.

This clonotype was seen a handful of times. DNA for the CDR3: TGTGCCAGCAGTTTAGAGGGCGGGATGATATACGAGCAGTACTTC. As protein: CASSLEGGMIYEQYF. This rearrangement joins TRBV27 to TRBJ2-7; D might be TRBD2 (6 bases). This CDR3 spans 15 amino acids. Germline V gene data show CDR1 as MNHEY and CDR2 as SMNVEV (reference sequence). Deletions cut 2 bases from V and 4 bases from J, with 15 bases between.

In its sample, this clonotype was seen a few times. Mismatch with germline at one junction end may stem from a read error. V and J are TRBV20-1 and TRBJ2-1, with D unresolved. This CDR3 comprises 10 residues. Germline V gene data show CDR1 as DFQATT and CDR2 as SNEGSKA (reference sequence). The CDR3 is CSALYDEQFF. CDR3 DNA: TGCAGTGCTCTCTACGATGAGCAGTTCTTC.

This clonotype was seen only once. The CDR3 loop reads CASSLNSGHFYEQYF. DNA of the CDR3: TGTGCCAGCAGCTTAAACTCGGGACATTTCTACGAGCAGTACTTC. This sequence joins TRBV7-2 and TRBJ2-7, with D perhaps TRBD1 (6 bases). Trimming took 2 bases from V and 3 from J, leaving 14 bases between them. This CDR3 contains 15 residues. The germline V gene encodes CDR1 SGHTA and CDR2 FQGNSA.

The rearrangement joins TRBV27 to TRBJ2-1, with a weak D call TRBD2 (6 bases). Germline CDR1 is MNHEY and CDR2 is SMNVEV (reference sequence). The V gene lost 0 bases and the J gene lost 3 bases, with 9 bases spanning the gap. CDR3 size: 15 residues. The CDR3 DNA reads TGTGCCAGCAGTTTATCCGGGACTCTCTACAATGAGCAGTTCTTC. Residues: CASSLSGTLYNEQFF.

J is TRBJ1-1 and V is TRBV6-1; D is possibly TRBD1 (6 bases). V shed 10 bases and J shed 0 bases, with 21 bases lying between them. CDR3 length equals 16 residues. Germline values: CDR1 MNHNS, CDR2 SASEGT. This CDR3 is CATLPRRGQVNTEAFF. The DNA of the CDR3 is TGTGCCACCCTTCCACGCAGGGGCCAGGTGAACACTGAAGCTTTCTTT.

This clonotype was seen more than once but under ten times. V and J are TRBV7-8 and TRBJ2-1; 10 bases are shared with TRBD2. V lost 1 base and J lost 9; bases outside the gene matches: 9. The CDR3 is made up of 16 amino acids. The germline V gene encodes CDR1 SGHVS and CDR2 FQNEAQ. The CDR3 DNA reads TGTGCCAGCAGCTTAGAACTAGCGGGACGGGCGGGTGAGCAGTTCTTC. Protein sequence: CASSLELAGRAGEQFF.

The rearrangement links TRBV6-1 to TRBJ1-6; TRBD1 matches at 7 bases. This CDR3 region has 14 residues. Germline trimming cut 3 bases from V and 10 bases from J; bases unmatched to any gene: 6. Germline V gene data show CDR1 as MNHNS and CDR2 as SASEGT. CDR3 in amino acids: CASSDTGVGSPLHF. CDR3 nucleotide sequence: TGTGCCAGCAGTGATACAGGGGTGGGGTCACCCCTCCACTTT.

There are a few counts of this clonotype. The chain employs TRBV12-3 or TRBV12-4 and TRBJ2-3; maybe TRBD2 (7 bases). Trimming pared 2 bases from V and 8 bases from J, leaving 14 bases between. The CDR3 runs 14 residues. The CDR3 nucleotides read TGTGCCAGCAGTTTAAGGGACCGGGGGGCTACGCAGTATTTT. Protein: CASSLRDRGATQYF.

The chain has TRBV5-6 and TRBJ2-1; 8 nucleotides align to TRBD2. After removal of 1 base from V and 3 bases from J, the junction contained 6 bases not matched to a gene. The CDR3 is 16 residues long. Germline lookup yields CDR1 SGHDT and CDR2 YYEEEE. Written as DNA, the CDR3 is TGTGCCAGCAGCTTGATCACCAGCGGGGGCTACAATGAGCAGTTCTTC. Translation gives CASSLITSGGYNEQFF.